This T cell receptor (beta chain) is drawn from a study of T-cell reconstitution after alpha-beta-depleted transplantation in children. Study-wide results and caveats: Newly generated T cells supplied most T-cell counts and diversity one year post-transplant. Reported findings indicate that, about two months after transplant, alpha-beta T cells came from several hundred expanded clones, which were derived from non-depleted graft cells.

A note on this clonotype: What it recognizes is unknown.

It was with unique molecular identifiers that the TCRbeta library was prepared. TCRdb re-called the PCR reads through MiXCR, storing one row per CDR3 protein. The data hold a few hundred thousand distinct CDR3 sequences, with over 10% observed a single time. This TCR came from a male patient between 10 and 17 years old who had a stem cell transplant for acute myeloid leukemia, so the T cells may come from the graft donor. The sample was PBMCs, mostly from graft donor cells, taken 360 days after TCRalphabeta/CD19-depleted stem cell transplant.

The CDR3 DNA reads TGCAGTGCCTACAGAGCCGGGAGCGAGCAGTACTTC. Residues: CSAYRAGSEQYF. This chain joins TRBV20-1 and TRBJ2-7; D perhaps matches TRBD2 (6 bases). Trimming cost V 6 bases and J 6 bases, with 15 bases left between them. Germline CDR1 reads DFQATT; CDR2 reads SNEGSKA (reference sequence). CDR3 size: 12 residues.